The entry below gives a single T cell receptor (beta chain) sequence along with its context. Germline CDR1 is SGDLS and CDR2 is YYNGEE. The V gene lost 6 bases and the J gene lost 6 bases, with 12 bases spanning the gap. This CDR3 is 13 amino acids long. Participants had their cohort set by participant-reported clinical history. A COVID-19 case had been met by exposed participants during the 2 weeks before study entry. The record originates from a study of blood T cell repertoires in COVID-19. How the authors handled the data: Counts of nucleated cells, estimated from reference gene primer amplification, were obtained. Method: immunoSEQ multiplex PCR; TCRdb's copy keeps in-frame clones and lacks some. Clone size and V and J calls were adopted from that table, with D and trimming inferred from the DNA. The table records roughly 320,000 clones, more than 90% of them present only once.

Material: PBMCs or T cells enriched from blood (not recorded which). The chain joins TRBV9 to TRBJ2-2, with a possible D match to TRBD2 (5 bases). This TCR derives from a woman between 25 and 40 years old who had been exposed to COVID-19. The CDR3 here is CASNRASSGELFF. CDR3 DNA: TGTGCCAGCAACAGAGCTAGCTCCGGGGAGCTGTTTTTT.